This T cell receptor beta chain was recorded in a study of blood T cell repertoires in COVID-19. Sequenced by immunoSEQ multiplex PCR; TCRdb stores in-frame clones only, minus some. The sample contains approximately 270,000 clones, approximately 90% of which appear only once. The table lists this clone with a count of one. The sequenced material came from PBMCs or T cells enriched from blood (not recorded which). This sequence was found in a woman aged 25 to 39 with acute COVID-19.

The CDR3, as DNA: TGTGCCAGAAGCTTGTTCGGGGCCGGGACAGGGTTTGATGGGGAGCTGTTTTTT. Protein product: CARSLFGAGTGFDGELFF. The rearrangement links TRBV5-3 to TRBJ2-2; 9 bases line up with TRBD1. TRBV5-3 is sorted into the ORF group, with uncertain function. V lost 1 base and J lost 8; bases outside the gene matches: 15. There are 18 residues in the CDR3.